This T cell receptor (beta chain) came from a study of cytomegalovirus exposure and HLA in healthy donors. V trimming: 4 bases; J trimming: 2 bases; junction bases outside the gene matches: 8. The CDR3 has 16 amino acids. CDR1 MNHNY and CDR2 SVGAGI come from the germline V gene (reference sequence). Concerning this clone itself: Antigen unknown.

Regarding the study as a whole: Within a later analysis, the majority of CMV-associated TCR beta chains appeared HLA-restricted. TCR beta sequences reportedly predicted the HLA-A and HLA-B alleles of most subjects accurately. The only immune exposure information that was available was CMV serostatus.

The PCR was carried out with 60 Vbeta primers and 13 Jbeta primers. Generated by immunoSEQ multiplex PCR, the TCRdb table keeps only in-frame clones and is missing some. This table has about 190,000 clones, 70% to 80% appearing once. The specimen sequenced was PBMCs. The clonotype originates from a woman aged 45 to 65 in good health and CMV-seronegative. The chain couples TRBV6-6 to TRBJ1-5; 7 nucleotides match TRBD1. The CDR3 DNA reads as TGTGCCAGCAGTTTAGACAGGGCCCGAGGCAATCAGCCCCAGCATTTT. Translating it yields CASSLDRARGNQPQHF.